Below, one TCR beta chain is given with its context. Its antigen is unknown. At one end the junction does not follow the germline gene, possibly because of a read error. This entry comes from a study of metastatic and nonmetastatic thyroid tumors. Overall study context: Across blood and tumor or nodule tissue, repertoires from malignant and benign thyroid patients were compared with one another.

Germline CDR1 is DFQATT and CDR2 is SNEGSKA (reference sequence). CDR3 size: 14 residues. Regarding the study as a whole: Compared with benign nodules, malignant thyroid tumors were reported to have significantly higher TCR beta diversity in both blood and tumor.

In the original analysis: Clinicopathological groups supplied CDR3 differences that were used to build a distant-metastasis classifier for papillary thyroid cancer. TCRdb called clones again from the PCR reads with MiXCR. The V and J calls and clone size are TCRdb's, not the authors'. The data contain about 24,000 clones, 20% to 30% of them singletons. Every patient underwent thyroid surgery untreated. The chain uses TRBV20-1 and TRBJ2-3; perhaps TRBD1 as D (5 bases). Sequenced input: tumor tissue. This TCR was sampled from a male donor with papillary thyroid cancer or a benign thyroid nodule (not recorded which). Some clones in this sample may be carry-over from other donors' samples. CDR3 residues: CSARTAREGDMQYF. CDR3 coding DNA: TGCAGTGCGAGAACCGCTAGGGAAGGGGATATGCAGTATTTT.